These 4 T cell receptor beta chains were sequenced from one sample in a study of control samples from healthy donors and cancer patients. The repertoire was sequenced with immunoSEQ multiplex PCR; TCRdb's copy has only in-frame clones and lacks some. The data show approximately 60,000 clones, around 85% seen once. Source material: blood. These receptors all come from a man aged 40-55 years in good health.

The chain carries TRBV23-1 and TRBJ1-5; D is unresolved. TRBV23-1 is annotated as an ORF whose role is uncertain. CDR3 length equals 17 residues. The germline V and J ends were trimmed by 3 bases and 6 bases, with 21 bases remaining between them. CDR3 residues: CASSHGYPSRASQPQHF. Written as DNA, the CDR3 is TGCGCCAGCAGTCACGGCTATCCGTCGAGGGCCTCTCAGCCCCAGCATTTT.

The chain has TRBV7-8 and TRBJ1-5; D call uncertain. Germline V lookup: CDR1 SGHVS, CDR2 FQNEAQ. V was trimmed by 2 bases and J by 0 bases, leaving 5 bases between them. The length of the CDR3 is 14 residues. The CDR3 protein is CASSLFRSNQPQHF. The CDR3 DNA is TGTGCCAGCAGCTTATTCCGTAGCAATCAGCCCCAGCATTTT. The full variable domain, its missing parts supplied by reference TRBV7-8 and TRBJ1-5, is GAGVSQSPRYKVAKRGQDVALRCDPISGHVSLFWYQQALGQGPEFLTYFQNEAQLDKSGLPSDRFFAERPEGSVSTLKIQRTQQEDSAVYLCASSLFRSNQPQHFGDGTRLSIL.

The chain's CDR3 is CASSELGQGYEQYF. CDR3 DNA sequence: TGTGCCAGCAGTGAACTGGGACAGGGCTACGAGCAGTACTTC. The genes are TRBV2 and TRBJ2-7; 9 positions match TRBD1. The CDR3 has 14 amino acids. Trimming cost V 2 bases and J 3 bases; bases outside gene matches: 2. Germline CDR1 and CDR2: SNHLY and FYNNEI.

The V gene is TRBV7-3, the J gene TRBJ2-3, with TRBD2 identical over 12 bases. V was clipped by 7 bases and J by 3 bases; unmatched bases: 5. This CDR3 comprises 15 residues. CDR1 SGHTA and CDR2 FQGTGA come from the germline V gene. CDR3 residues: CASTSGGGRTDTQYF. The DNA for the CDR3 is TGTGCCAGCACTAGCGGGGGGGGCCGTACAGATACGCAGTATTTT. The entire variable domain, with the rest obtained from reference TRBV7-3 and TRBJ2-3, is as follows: GAGVSQTPSNKVTEKGKYVELRCDPISGHTALYWYRQSLGQGPEFLIYFQGTGAADDSGLPNDRFFAVRPEGSVSTLKIQRTERGDSAVYLCASTSGGGRTDTQYFGPGTRLTVL.